What follows are 2 T cell receptor beta chains derived from one specimen sequenced in a study of Graves' ophthalmopathy and Graves' hyperthyroidism. Beta-chain TCR CDR3 regions were amplified from RNA transcripts. An opening RT-PCR round employed HTBI primers and preceded a second-round multiplex PCR. TCRdb redid the calling of the multiplex PCR reads with MiXCR, one entry per CDR3 protein. The sample has roughly 400,000 distinct CDR3 sequences; approximately 20% are singletons. The sequenced sample consisted of peripheral blood. The source of these receptors is a young woman with Graves' ophthalmopathy.

This clonotype has a count of ten or more. The chain joins TRBV28 to TRBJ1-5, with 10 nucleotides matching TRBD1. Looked up from germline, CDR1 is MDHEN and CDR2 is SYDVKM. With V trimmed by 4 bases and J by 4 bases, 7 bases remained unmatched. The CDR3 covers 16 residues. CDR3 bases: TGTGCCAGCAGTTCCCCCAGACAGGGGGCAAATCAGCCCCAGCATTTT. It encodes CASSSPRQGANQPQHF. The variable domain in full, with the rest retrieved from reference TRBV28 and TRBJ1-5, is DVKVTQSSRYLVKRTGEKVFLECVQDMDHENMFWYRQDPGLGLRLIYFSYDVKMKEKGDIPEGYSVSREKKERFSLILESASTNQTSMYLCASSSPRQGANQPQHFGDGTRLSIL.

This clonotype occurred many times. The chain is built from TRBV28 and TRBJ2-7; D is possibly TRBD1 or TRBD2 (5 bases each). The CDR3 is 15 amino acids. Trimming removed 4 bases at V and 2 bases at J, with 15 bases between. From germline, CDR1 is MDHEN and CDR2 SYDVKM. The CDR3 sequence: CASSSRGPRAYEQYF. The CDR3, as DNA: TGTGCCAGCAGTTCTCGGGGACCAAGGGCCTACGAGCAGTACTTC.